This is a list of T cell receptor beta chains from one sample in a study of regulatory T cells in long-lasting Graves disease. TCRdb re-called the multiplex PCR reads with MiXCR, one entry per CDR3 protein. The sample consists of 500,000 to 700,000 distinct CDR3 sequences, around 15% of them appearing once. A further study also used this sample, focusing on T cells in Graves' hyperthyroidism and ophthalmopathy.

The sample in question was peripheral blood mononuclear cells (PBMCs), obtained at new diagnosis, from a patient treated with antithyroid drugs. The receptors shown here come from a woman under 40 with Graves disease. Both conserved end residues are part of each CDR3. The D gene is left open where the match is weak. A row's size may be missing; if present it is once, few, many or a size class.

CDR3 DNA: TGTGCCAGCAGTTTAGGATTGGGCAGGGGACAAGAGACCCAGTACTTC; CDR3 protein: CASSLGLGRGQETQYF; D gene: -; J gene: TRBJ2-5; V gene: TRBV28; clone size: -; CDR3 length: 16
CDR3 DNA: TGTGCCAGCGGGACTAGTCGCTATGAGCAGTTCTTC; CDR3 protein: CASGTSRYEQFF; D gene: TRBD2; J gene: TRBJ2-1; V gene: TRBV6-2/TRBV6-3; clone size: many; CDR3 length: 12
CDR3 DNA: TGTGCCAGCAGTCTAGCCTTCGGGGAACGGGGTTCCTACGAGCAGTACTTC; CDR3 protein: CASSLAFGERGSYEQYF; D gene: -; J gene: TRBJ2-7; V gene: TRBV28; clone size: many; CDR3 length: 17
CDR3 DNA: TGCAGTGCTAGAGATGTTTTACTAGCGGGAGGGATCCACGAGCAGTACTTC; CDR3 protein: CSARDVLLAGGIHEQYF; D gene: TRBD2; J gene: TRBJ2-7; V gene: TRBV20-1; clone size: -; CDR3 length: 17
CDR3 DNA: TGTGCCAGCAGTATTCGGTCAAGCTCCTACAATGAGCAGTTCTTC; CDR3 protein: CASSIRSSSYNEQFF; D gene: -; J gene: TRBJ2-1; V gene: TRBV11-2; clone size: -; CDR3 length: 15
CDR3 DNA: TGCAGTGCTAGAGGGCGGGACGCCTACAATGAGCAGTTCTTC; CDR3 protein: CSARGRDAYNEQFF; D gene: -; J gene: TRBJ2-1; V gene: TRBV20-1; clone size: many; CDR3 length: 14
CDR3 DNA: TGTGCCAGCAGCTCATACACCAAGGGGGAGACCCAGTACTTC; CDR3 protein: CASSSYTKGETQYF; D gene: -; J gene: TRBJ2-5; V gene: TRBV7-2; clone size: many; CDR3 length: 14
CDR3 DNA: TGTGCCAGCAGCTCCCGGACTAGCGGGACGAACACCGGGGAGCTGTTTTTT; CDR3 protein: CASSSRTSGTNTGELFF; D gene: TRBD2; J gene: TRBJ2-2; V gene: TRBV7-3; clone size: -; CDR3 length: 17
CDR3 DNA: TGCAGCGTTGAAGTAACAGGGCAGGAGCAGTACTTC; CDR3 protein: CSVEVTGQEQYF; D gene: -; J gene: TRBJ2-7; V gene: TRBV29-1; clone size: few; CDR3 length: 12
CDR3 DNA: TGTGCCTGGAGTCGAGGAGATACGCAGTATTTT; CDR3 protein: CAWSRGDTQYF; D gene: -; J gene: TRBJ2-3; V gene: TRBV30; clone size: many; CDR3 length: 11
CDR3 DNA: TGTGCCAGCAGCAGGGACTTCTACGAGCAGTACTTC; CDR3 protein: CASSRDFYEQYF; D gene: -; J gene: TRBJ2-7; V gene: TRBV7-9; clone size: many; CDR3 length: 12
CDR3 DNA: TGTGCCATCAGTTCGACTAGCGGGTCCAGGGGCCGTGTCTACAATGAGCAGTTCTTC; CDR3 protein: CAISSTSGSRGRVYNEQFF; D gene: TRBD2; J gene: TRBJ2-1; V gene: TRBV10-3; clone size: few; CDR3 length: 19
CDR3 DNA: TGTGCCAGCAGCTTACGGGTTAGCACAGATACGCAGTATTTT; CDR3 protein: CASSLRVSTDTQYF; D gene: -; J gene: TRBJ2-3; V gene: TRBV7-6; clone size: few; CDR3 length: 14
CDR3 DNA: TGTGCCAGCAGTTTAGGGACAGGGGAAGCTTTCTTT; CDR3 protein: CASSLGTGEAFF; D gene: TRBD1; J gene: TRBJ1-1; V gene: TRBV12-3/TRBV12-4; clone size: many; CDR3 length: 12
CDR3 DNA: TGTGCCAGCAGTAGGACTAGCCTTTGGGGGCAGTTCTTC; CDR3 protein: CASSRTSLWGQFF; D gene: TRBD2; J gene: TRBJ2-1; V gene: TRBV6-2/TRBV6-3; clone size: -; CDR3 length: 13
CDR3 DNA: TGTGCCAGCAGTTCCCCTTCTTTAGCTAACTATGGCTACACCTTC; CDR3 protein: CASSSPSLANYGYTF; D gene: -; J gene: TRBJ1-2; V gene: TRBV12-3/TRBV12-4; clone size: many; CDR3 length: 15
CDR3 DNA: TGCGCCAGCAGCCAAGTTTCTCGGGAGGGCGGGGAGCAGTTCTTC; CDR3 protein: CASSQVSREGGEQFF; D gene: TRBD2; J gene: TRBJ2-1; V gene: TRBV4-1; clone size: few; CDR3 length: 15
CDR3 DNA: TGTGCCAGCAGTGTTACATGGGACAGGGCCTCCACAGATACGCAGTATTTT; CDR3 protein: CASSVTWDRASTDTQYF; D gene: TRBD1; J gene: TRBJ2-3; V gene: TRBV2; clone size: many; CDR3 length: 17
CDR3 DNA: TGTGCCAGCAGTTTATCGCTCGACCCCCGGAGAACCTACGAGCAGTACTTC; CDR3 protein: CASSLSLDPRRTYEQYF; D gene: -; J gene: TRBJ2-7; V gene: TRBV28; clone size: many; CDR3 length: 17
CDR3 DNA: TGTGCCAGCAGACTCCGCGGGGCTGGAAACACCATATATTTT; CDR3 protein: CASRLRGAGNTIYF; D gene: -; J gene: TRBJ1-3; V gene: TRBV2; clone size: many; CDR3 length: 14
CDR3 DNA: TGTGCCAGTAGTTACGGACTAGCGGGAGAATCCGAGCAGTACTTC; CDR3 protein: CASSYGLAGESEQYF; D gene: TRBD2; J gene: TRBJ2-7; V gene: TRBV19; clone size: -; CDR3 length: 15
CDR3 DNA: TGTGCCAGCAGCTTAGCGCCGGGGACAGCCTACGAGCAGTACTTC; CDR3 protein: CASSLAPGTAYEQYF; D gene: TRBD1; J gene: TRBJ2-7; V gene: TRBV7-2; clone size: -; CDR3 length: 15
CDR3 DNA: TGTGCCAGCAGAGAGGGGACAGGGCATACTGAAGCTTTCTTT; CDR3 protein: CASREGTGHTEAFF; D gene: TRBD1; J gene: TRBJ1-1; V gene: TRBV28; clone size: -; CDR3 length: 14
CDR3 DNA: TGTGCCAGCTCACCCCGGGGCAGTGATTACGAGCAGTACTTC; CDR3 protein: CASSPRGSDYEQYF; D gene: -; J gene: TRBJ2-7; V gene: TRBV18; clone size: few; CDR3 length: 14
CDR3 DNA: TGTGCCAGCAGCCAAGAGAGGCCAGTCGAGACCCAGTACTTC; CDR3 protein: CASSQERPVETQYF; D gene: -; J gene: TRBJ2-5; V gene: TRBV14; clone size: -; CDR3 length: 14
CDR3 DNA: TGTGCCAGCAGTGAGCGGCGAACCTCCTACGAGCAGTACTTC; CDR3 protein: CASSERRTSYEQYF; D gene: -; J gene: TRBJ2-7; V gene: TRBV2; clone size: -; CDR3 length: 14
CDR3 DNA: TGTGCCACCAGCAGAGGTCCGCTAGCGGGAGGAGGAGATACGCAGTATTTT; CDR3 protein: CATSRGPLAGGGDTQYF; D gene: TRBD2; J gene: TRBJ2-3; V gene: TRBV15; clone size: many; CDR3 length: 17
CDR3 DNA: TGTGCCAGCAGCCAAGGGGTGGGACAGATCGACGAGCAGTACTTC; CDR3 protein: CASSQGVGQIDEQYF; D gene: TRBD1; J gene: TRBJ2-7; V gene: TRBV3-1; clone size: -; CDR3 length: 15
CDR3 DNA: TGTGCCAGCAGCTTAGGCAGCTCACACATTCAGTACTTC; CDR3 protein: CASSLGSSHIQYF; D gene: -; J gene: TRBJ2-4; V gene: TRBV11-2; clone size: -; CDR3 length: 13
CDR3 DNA: TGTGCCATCGAAACCCCAGTAGAGGGCTACACCTTC; CDR3 protein: CAIETPVEGYTF; D gene: -; J gene: TRBJ1-2; V gene: TRBV24-1; clone size: -; CDR3 length: 12
CDR3 DNA: TGTGCCAGCAATGGGGGGCAGGGACAGGGGAATCTTTTTGTCGGCTACACCTTC; CDR3 protein: CASNGGQGQGNLFVGYTF; D gene: TRBD1; J gene: TRBJ1-2; V gene: TRBV6-4; clone size: -; CDR3 length: 18
CDR3 DNA: TGTGCCAGCAGTTTCGGTACTGACCTGGAAAAACTGTTTTTT; CDR3 protein: CASSFGTDLEKLFF; D gene: -; J gene: TRBJ1-4; V gene: TRBV28; clone size: many; CDR3 length: 14
CDR3 DNA: TGCAGTGCTAGAGGACCTTCTTATGGCTACACCTTC; CDR3 protein: CSARGPSYGYTF; D gene: -; J gene: TRBJ1-2; V gene: TRBV20-1; clone size: -; CDR3 length: 12
CDR3 DNA: TGCAGCGGGGCACGAGGGGTGTTGTCAGATACGCAGTATTTT; CDR3 protein: CSGARGVLSDTQYF; D gene: -; J gene: TRBJ2-3; V gene: TRBV20-1; clone size: many; CDR3 length: 14
CDR3 DNA: TGTGCCAGCTCACCACCGGGGCTAGCGGGAGCCAAAAACATTCAGTACTTC; CDR3 protein: CASSPPGLAGAKNIQYF; D gene: TRBD2; J gene: TRBJ2-4; V gene: TRBV18; clone size: -; CDR3 length: 17
CDR3 DNA: TGTGCCAGCAACCGGGACACAGGCAATCAGCCCCAGCATTTT; CDR3 protein: CASNRDTGNQPQHF; D gene: -; J gene: TRBJ1-5; V gene: TRBV28; clone size: -; CDR3 length: 14
CDR3 DNA: TGCAGTGCTTTCTCGGCACTAGCGTACAATGAGCAGTTCTTC; CDR3 protein: CSAFSALAYNEQFF; D gene: TRBD2; J gene: TRBJ2-1; V gene: TRBV20-1; clone size: many; CDR3 length: 14
CDR3 DNA: TGTGCCAGCAGTACCTCAAGACAGGGAAATTCACCCCTCCACTTT; CDR3 protein: CASSTSRQGNSPLHF; D gene: TRBD1; J gene: TRBJ1-6; V gene: TRBV27; clone size: -; CDR3 length: 15
CDR3 DNA: TGCGCCAGCAGCTTGGGAGACGGGACAGGGATCACTGAAGCTTTCTTT; CDR3 protein: CASSLGDGTGITEAFF; D gene: TRBD1; J gene: TRBJ1-1; V gene: TRBV5-1; clone size: few; CDR3 length: 16
CDR3 DNA: TGTGCCAGTAGTATTCACAGGGCGAACACCGGGGAGCTGTTTTTT; CDR3 protein: CASSIHRANTGELFF; D gene: -; J gene: TRBJ2-2; V gene: TRBV19; clone size: -; CDR3 length: 15
CDR3 DNA: TGTGCCAGCTCGGGGGATGTGAACACTGAAGCTTTCTTT; CDR3 protein: CASSGDVNTEAFF; D gene: -; J gene: TRBJ1-1; V gene: TRBV6-1; clone size: many; CDR3 length: 13
CDR3 DNA: TGTGCCAGCAGCCAAAAGAGGACAGCCCCGGAAGCTCTCTTT; CDR3 protein: CASSQKRTAPEALF; D gene: -; J gene: TRBJ1-1; V gene: TRBV11-2; clone size: -; CDR3 length: 14
CDR3 DNA: TGTGCCAGCAGTTACTCGAGACAGGCGCAAGGGTCACCCCTCCACTTT; CDR3 protein: CASSYSRQAQGSPLHF; D gene: -; J gene: TRBJ1-6; V gene: TRBV6-5; clone size: -; CDR3 length: 16
CDR3 DNA: TGCGCCAGCGGCCGGGACGGACACACAGATACGCAGTATTTT; CDR3 protein: CASGRDGHTDTQYF; D gene: -; J gene: TRBJ2-3; V gene: TRBV5-1; clone size: -; CDR3 length: 14
CDR3 DNA: TGTGCCAGCAGTCCGCGGAAGCAAGAGACCCAGTACTTC; CDR3 protein: CASSPRKQETQYF; D gene: -; J gene: TRBJ2-5; V gene: TRBV2; clone size: few; CDR3 length: 13